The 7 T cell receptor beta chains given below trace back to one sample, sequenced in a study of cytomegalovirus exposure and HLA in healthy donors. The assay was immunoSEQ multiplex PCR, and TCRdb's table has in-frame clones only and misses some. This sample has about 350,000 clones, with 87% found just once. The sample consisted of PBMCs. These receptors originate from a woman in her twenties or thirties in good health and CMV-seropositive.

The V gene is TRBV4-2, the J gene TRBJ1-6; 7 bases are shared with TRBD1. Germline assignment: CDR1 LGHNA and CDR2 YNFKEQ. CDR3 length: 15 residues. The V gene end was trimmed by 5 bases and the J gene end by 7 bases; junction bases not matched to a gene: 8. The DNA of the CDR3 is TGTGCCAGCAGCTACAGGGGAAATACGAATTCACCCCTCCACTTT. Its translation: CASSYRGNTNSPLHF.

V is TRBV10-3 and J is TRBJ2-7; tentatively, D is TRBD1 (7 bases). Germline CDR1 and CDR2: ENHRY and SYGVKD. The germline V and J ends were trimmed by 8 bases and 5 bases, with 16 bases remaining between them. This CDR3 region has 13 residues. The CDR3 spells CAIRQGGIDEQYF. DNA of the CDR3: TGTGCCATCCGCCAGGGGGGCATCGACGAGCAGTACTTC.

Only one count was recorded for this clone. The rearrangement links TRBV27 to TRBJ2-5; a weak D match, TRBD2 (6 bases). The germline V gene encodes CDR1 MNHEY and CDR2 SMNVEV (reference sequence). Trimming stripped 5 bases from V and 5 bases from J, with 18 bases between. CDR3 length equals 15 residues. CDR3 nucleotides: TGTGCCAGCAGTCTCGGAGCGGGCGTCATCGAGACCCAGTACTTC. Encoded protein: CASSLGAGVIETQYF.

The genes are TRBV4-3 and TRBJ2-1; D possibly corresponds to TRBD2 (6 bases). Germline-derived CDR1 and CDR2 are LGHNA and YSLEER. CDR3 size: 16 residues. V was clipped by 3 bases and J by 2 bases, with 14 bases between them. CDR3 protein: CASSQTRLGPYNEQFF. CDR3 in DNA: TGCGCCAGCAGCCAGACCCGACTAGGCCCCTACAATGAGCAGTTCTTC.

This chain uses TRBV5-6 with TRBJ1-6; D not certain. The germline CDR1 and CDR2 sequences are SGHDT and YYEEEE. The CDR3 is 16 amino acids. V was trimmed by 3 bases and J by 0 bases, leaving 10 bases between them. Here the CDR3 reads CASSYGVSSYNSPLHF. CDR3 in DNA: TGTGCCAGCAGCTACGGGGTCAGCTCCTATAATTCACCCCTCCACTTT.

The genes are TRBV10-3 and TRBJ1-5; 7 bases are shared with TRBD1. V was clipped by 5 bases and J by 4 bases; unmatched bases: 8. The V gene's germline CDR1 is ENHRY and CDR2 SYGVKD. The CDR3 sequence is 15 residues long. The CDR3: CAISPGTAGNQPQHF. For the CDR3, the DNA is TGTGCCATCAGTCCCGGGACAGCGGGAAATCAGCCCCAGCATTTT.

CDR3 DNA sequence: TGTGCCAGCAGCTTCGGAACAGGGGGCATTCGTAATTCACCCCTCCACTTT. Protein: CASSFGTGGIRNSPLHF. The chain is built from TRBV7-9 and TRBJ1-6; TRBD1 agrees at 9 bases. The CDR3 spans 17 residues. Germline CDR1 and CDR2: SEHNR and FQNEAQ (reference sequence). Trimming cost V 3 bases and J 6 bases; bases outside gene matches: 9.